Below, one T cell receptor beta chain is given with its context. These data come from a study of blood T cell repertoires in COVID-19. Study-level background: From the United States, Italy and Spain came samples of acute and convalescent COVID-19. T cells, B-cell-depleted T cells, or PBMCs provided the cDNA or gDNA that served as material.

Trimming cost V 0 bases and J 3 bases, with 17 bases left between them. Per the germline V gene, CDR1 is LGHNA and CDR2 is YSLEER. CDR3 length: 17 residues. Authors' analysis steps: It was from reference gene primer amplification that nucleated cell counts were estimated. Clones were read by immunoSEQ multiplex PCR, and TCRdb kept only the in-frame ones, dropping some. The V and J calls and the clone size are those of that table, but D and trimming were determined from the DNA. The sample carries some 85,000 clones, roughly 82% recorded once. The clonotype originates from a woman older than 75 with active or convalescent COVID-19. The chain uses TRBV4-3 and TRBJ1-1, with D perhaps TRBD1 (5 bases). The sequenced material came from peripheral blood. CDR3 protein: CASSQDGIGGGDTEAFF. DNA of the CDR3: TGCGCCAGCAGCCAAGACGGGATTGGGGGAGGGGACACTGAAGCTTTCTTT.